This TCR beta chain is from a study of OX40 agonist ivuxolimab in advanced cancers. Study findings and constraints: At 0.1 to 3.0 mg/kg, clonal expansion of CD4+ and CD8+ blood T cells had occurred by week 6. A proportion of nonresponders additionally exhibited low normalized T-cell clonal expansion.

The J segment lost 4 bases and the V segment lost 1 base, leaving 9 bases of the junction unmatched. The CDR3 sequence is 17 residues long. Looked up from germline, CDR1 is SGHVS and CDR2 is FQNEAQ. Comment on this clone: Its target is not known.

Repertoires were generated with immunoSEQ multiplex PCR, while TCRdb's copy carries only in-frame clones and drops some. In the table there are roughly 45,000 clones, less than 85% of which are singletons. The source material was CD4+ or CD8+ T cells sorted from blood, sampled in a trial of the OX40 agonist ivuxolimab. This rearrangement joins TRBV7-8 to TRBJ2-7; 11 nucleotides align to TRBD2. This receptor was identified in an adult with an advanced solid tumor such as melanoma, head and neck, liver or kidney cancer. The CDR3 bases are TGTGCCAGCAGCTTAGTGGCTAGCGGGGGGTTCTATTACGAGCAGTACTTC. This codes for CASSLVASGGFYYEQYF.